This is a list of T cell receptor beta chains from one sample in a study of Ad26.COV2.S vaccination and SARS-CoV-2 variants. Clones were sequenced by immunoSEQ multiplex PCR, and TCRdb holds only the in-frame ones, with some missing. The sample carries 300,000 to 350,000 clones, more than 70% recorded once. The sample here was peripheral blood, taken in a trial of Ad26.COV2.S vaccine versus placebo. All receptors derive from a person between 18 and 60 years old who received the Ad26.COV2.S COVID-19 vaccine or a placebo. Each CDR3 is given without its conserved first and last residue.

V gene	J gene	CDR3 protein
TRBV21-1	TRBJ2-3	ASSKTPRISRGADTQY
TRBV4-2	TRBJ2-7	ASSQTRTGSHNEQY
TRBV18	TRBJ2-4	ASSPQSGGGKNIQY
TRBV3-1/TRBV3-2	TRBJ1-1	ASSSRGNQVGTEAF
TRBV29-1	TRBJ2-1	SVGGTSGYNEQF
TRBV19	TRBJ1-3	ASHLQGSGNTIY
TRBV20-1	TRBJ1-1	SARDLLTAF
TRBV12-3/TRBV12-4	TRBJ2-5	ASRPSGGETQY
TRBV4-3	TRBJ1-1	ASSQVRGLSTEAF
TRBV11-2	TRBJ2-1	ASTQALSSYNEQF
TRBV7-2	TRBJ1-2	ASSLGSWEGDYT
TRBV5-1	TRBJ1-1	ASSSQSLMNTEAF
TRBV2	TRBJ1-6	ASSELNNSPLH
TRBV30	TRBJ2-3	AWSKGGSTDTQY
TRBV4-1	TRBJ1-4	ASSQRTGDDDEKLF
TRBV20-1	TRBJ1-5	SASSGTLRQGGSNQPQH
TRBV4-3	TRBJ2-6	ASSLKGTSGASGANVLT
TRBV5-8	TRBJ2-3	ASSLAGLGYSDTQY
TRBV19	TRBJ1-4	ASSWETGLDEKLF
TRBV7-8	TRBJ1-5	ASSLTAGKSHRGNQPQH
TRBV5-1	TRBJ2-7	ASSAYDSYEQY
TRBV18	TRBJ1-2	ASSPREAFYGYT
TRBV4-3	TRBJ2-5	ASSQDNREVETQY
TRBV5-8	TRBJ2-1	ASPAWGGNEQF
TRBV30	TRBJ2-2	AWGRGLPGELF
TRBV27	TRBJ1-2	ASSPRGANYGYT
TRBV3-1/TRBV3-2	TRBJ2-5	ASSQGGDFQETQY
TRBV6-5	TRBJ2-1	ASSWQVNEQF